The T cell receptor beta chain described here comes from a study of blood T cell repertoires in COVID-19 (dated by TCRdb to the early 2020s). General notes on the study: Samples covering the acute and convalescent phases of COVID-19 were provided by collaborators in the United States, Italy and Spain. The material from the prospective study consisted of cDNA or gDNA derived from T cells, B-cell-depleted T cells, or PBMCs. The dataset comprised deeply sampled blood TCRbeta repertoires from subjects exposed to, actively infected with, or recovered from COVID-19. The repertoires were released in a freely available public database meant as a resource for research on the immune response to SARS-CoV-2. The samples were drawn from two sources: the first 160 participants of the ongoing ImmuneRACE study, and 1,200 or so subjects contributed by 6 global collaborators. Nearly every sample came with metadata listing a de-identified subject ID, COVID-19 status, age in years and sex. Where available, HLA class I and class II types were taken from metadata supplied by the sample provider and were not determined by assay-based typing. Results and caveats for the whole study, not just this receptor: The quantity of clinical and demographic metadata differed by source and by participant and was supplied without curation.

Remarks on this clone: Its recognized antigen is unknown. No base-level quality is on record; no much larger clone is a single base apart.

The CDR3 runs 15 amino acids, cysteine and phenylalanine included. CDR3 DNA only is kept here, 45 bases in frame from base 1. Trimming at the junction amounts to 1 base on V and 5 bases on J, and the germline ends lie 12 bases apart. In Seattle, one collaborating source enrolled patients while the infection was active and tracked those patients longitudinally over the course of disease. Each collaborating institution followed its own protocols to collect whole blood in K2EDTA tubes. Collaborator samples were shipped for TCRbeta analysis as frozen whole blood, isolated PBMCs, or DNA extracted from either sample type. The immunoSEQ Assay, a bias-controlled multiplex PCR, was used to amplify TCRbeta CDR3 regions from genomic DNA. As for the authors' bioinformatics: Nucleated cell counts per sample were estimated from amplification of reference gene primers within the assay. To quantify the absolute abundance of each unique TCRbeta CDR3 rearrangement, sequence reads were collapsed and filtered. For each sample, productive Simpson clonality was calculated as the square root of Simpson's diversity index across productive rearrangements. Entries here come from immuneACCESS through TCRdb and include only in-frame sequences with V and J called. Some clones fail to appear in such tables; in the studies checked, an unresolved V gene covers under half of the shortfall, and the cause of the remainder is unknown. V and J calls and clone size are those listed in that table; D and trimming were worked out from the DNA. Counted in this sample were about 120,000 clones; more than 80% of them appeared once. The top ten clones comprise approximately 5.1% of the sample.

The source of this sequence is an older woman with COVID-19, enrolled during active disease. The rearranged chain carries TRBV23-1 and TRBJ1-5; the D gene identity is not certain. TRBV23-1 qualifies as an ORF whose function is uncertain. The sample taken for sequencing was peripheral blood. DNA sequence: TGCGCCAGCAGTCAATTCGGAACCCGGGATCAGCCCCAGCATTTT. It is translated as CASSQFGTRDQPQHF.